Shown below are 2 T cell receptor beta chains from a single sample sequenced in a study of CD8+CD57+ T cells in acquired aplastic anemia. The sequenced patients had an expansion of CD8+CD57+ cells seen by flow cytometry. Profiling that covered TCR beta VDJ and CDR3 relied on genomic DNA as its template. MiXCR, applied by TCRdb to the reads, yields one record per CDR3 protein. The sample includes more than 150,000 distinct CDR3 sequences, 45% to 60% seen only once; the top ten take 13%. Sample: sorted CD4+, CD8+, or CD8+CD57+ T cells (not recorded which) from PBMCs. The receptors here all came from a human donor with aplastic anemia.

The V and J genes are TRBV5-1 and TRBJ2-5, with 7 bases lining up with TRBD1. CDR3 length: 15 residues. From germline, CDR1 is SGHRS and CDR2 YFSETQ. Trimming cost V 2 bases and J 5 bases; bases outside gene matches: 9. The CDR3 here is CASSLTPGGLETQYF. The CDR3 region has the DNA TGCGCCAGCAGCTTAACTCCAGGGGGTCTTGAGACCCAGTACTTC.

This rearrangement joins TRBV19 to TRBJ1-1; 10 nucleotides match TRBD1. The CDR3 spans 14 residues. With V trimmed by 5 bases and J by 3 bases, 3 bases remained unmatched. Germline loops: CDR1 LNHDA, CDR2 SQIVND (reference sequence). The CDR3 DNA reads TGTGCCAGTAGTGACAGGGGGCGGGACACTGAAGCTTTCTTT. Its translation is CASSDRGRDTEAFF. The entire variable domain, with the rest obtained from reference TRBV19 and TRBJ1-1, is as follows: DGGITQSPKYLFRKEGQNVTLSCEQNLNHDAMYWYRQDPGQGLRLIYYSQIVNDFQKGDIAEGYSVSREKKESFPLTVTSAQKNPTAFYLCASSDRGRDTEAFFGQGTRLTVV.